Listed here are 14 T cell receptor beta chains from one sample, sequenced in a study of T cell clones after liver transplantation. The assay was immunoSEQ multiplex PCR, and TCRdb's table has in-frame clones only and misses some. The sample lists more than 65,000 clones, roughly 80% occurring once. The specimen comprised CD4+ T cells from blood, sampled 12 months after liver transplant. The receptors shown here come from a human patient who received a liver transplant. The T cells may partly be graft donor cells.

This clone was recorded a few times. The chain links TRBV20-1 to TRBJ2-7; D unclear. The CDR3 covers 11 residues. Trimming took off 3 bases at V and 2 bases at J, with 5 bases between the two ends. Germline CDR1 and CDR2: DFQATT and SNEGSKA (reference sequence). CDR3 coding DNA: TGCAGTGCTAGTGACCCCTACGAGCAGTACTTC. This translates into CSASDPYEQYF.

The chain has TRBV5-1 and TRBJ2-7, with 10 nucleotides matching TRBD2. The CDR3 length is 16 residues. Germline CDR1 reads SGHRS; CDR2 reads YFSETQ. V trimming: 4 bases; J trimming: 1 base; junction bases outside the gene matches: 8. CDR3 in DNA: TGCGCCAGCAGCGGAACGGCTAGCGGGAGTTCCTACGAGCAGTACTTC. As protein: CASSGTASGSSYEQYF.

V gene TRBV28 combines with J gene TRBJ2-1; 9 positions match TRBD2. The CDR3 is 12 residues long. The J segment lost 9 bases and the V segment lost 8 bases, leaving 5 bases of the junction unmatched. In germline, CDR1 is MDHEN, CDR2 SYDVKM. The CDR3 DNA is TGTGCCAGCCCTTGCGGGAGGGGTGAGCAGTTCTTC. This translates into CASPCGRGEQFF.

The V gene is TRBV7-6, the J gene TRBJ2-7; D gene unclear. Germline CDR1 reads SGHVS; CDR2 reads FNYEAQ. The CDR3 contains 13 residues. V was clipped by 4 bases and J by 3 bases, with 10 bases between them. As DNA, the CDR3 is TGTGCCAGCAGCTACAACAGCTTCTACGAGCAGTACTTC. This codes for CASSYNSFYEQYF.

The V call is TRBV28, the J call TRBJ1-4; a weak D match, TRBD1 (5 bases). The germline CDR1 and CDR2 sequences are MDHEN and SYDVKM. V dropped 6 bases and J dropped 8 bases, with 16 bases sitting between them. The CDR3 loop spans 14 amino acids. CDR3 sequence: CASRTGGRVEKLFF. The DNA for the CDR3 is TGTGCCAGCAGAACCGGGGGGAGGGTGGAAAAACTGTTTTTT.

The chain combines TRBV11-2 with TRBJ1-2, with TRBD1 matching over 10 bases. J was trimmed by 5 bases and V by 5 bases; bases with no gene match: 11. CDR1 is SGHAT and CDR2 is FQNNGV in the germline V gene. The CDR3 consists of 16 residues. In DNA, the CDR3 is TGTGCCAGCAGCGCCACTACGGGACAGGGGCTGTATGGCTACACCTTC. This translates into CASSATTGQGLYGYTF.

The table lists this clone with a few counts. The rearrangement links TRBV5-1 to TRBJ1-5, with D uncertain. The CDR3 has 15 residues. The V gene lost 4 bases and the J gene lost 0 bases, with 11 bases spanning the gap. Looked up from germline, CDR1 is SGHRS and CDR2 is YFSETQ. The CDR3 loop is CASSPGLPSNQPQHF. The DNA of the CDR3 is TGCGCCAGCAGCCCCGGACTGCCTAGCAATCAGCCCCAGCATTTT.

This chain uses TRBV4-1 with TRBJ2-7, with TRBD1 as a possible D gene (6 bases). This CDR3 has 14 amino acids. V lost 3 bases to trimming and J lost 5 bases, with 14 bases between them. Germline CDR1 is MGHRA and CDR2 is YSYEKL. CDR3 DNA: TGCGCCAGCAGCCAGGGACAAAATTCCAACGAGCAGTACTTC. Translation gives CASSQGQNSNEQYF.

The chain couples TRBV14 to TRBJ2-1; 11 bases are shared with TRBD2. Germline CDR1 SGHDN, CDR2 FVKESK. This CDR3 is 15 amino acids long. The J segment lost 6 bases and the V segment lost 4 bases, leaving 5 bases of the junction unmatched. DNA of the CDR3: TGTGCCAGCAGCCCTACTAGCGGGAGACTCAATGAGCAGTTCTTC. Translated, it gives CASSPTSGRLNEQFF.

The rearrangement uses TRBV14 and TRBJ1-3; tentative D call: TRBD1 (5 bases). V was shortened by 2 bases and J by 0 bases, with 11 bases between the two germline ends. CDR3 length: 16 residues. Germline loops: CDR1 SGHDN, CDR2 FVKESK. In DNA, the CDR3 is TGTGCCAGCAGCCAATGGCGGGGCAACTCTGGAAACACCATATATTTT. This codes for CASSQWRGNSGNTIYF.

J is TRBJ1-1 and V is TRBV28; unclear D gene. There are 12 residues in the CDR3. Germline CDR1 is MDHEN and CDR2 is SYDVKM. V was cut by 3 bases and J by 5 bases, with 7 bases left in between. The CDR3 reads CASSFIRTEAFF. CDR3 bases: TGTGCCAGCAGTTTCATAAGAACTGAAGCTTTCTTT.

The J gene is TRBJ1-1, the V gene TRBV29-1, with a tentative D call TRBD1 (5 bases). CDR1 and CDR2 from the germline V gene are SQVTM and ANQGSEA. The germline V and J ends were trimmed by 6 bases and 4 bases, with 15 bases remaining between them. The CDR3 totals 13 residues. As DNA, the CDR3 is TGCAGCGTAATACAGGACATCTCCACTGAAGCTTTCTTT. Encoded protein: CSVIQDISTEAFF.

The chain links TRBV9 to TRBJ2-1; D remains unclear. This CDR3 contains 13 residues. V shed 0 bases and J shed 6 bases, with 7 bases lying between them. Germline CDR1 and CDR2: SGDLS and YYNGEE. The CDR3 spells CASSVDQFNEQFF. The CDR3 region has the DNA TGTGCCAGCAGCGTAGATCAATTCAATGAGCAGTTCTTC.

The chain links TRBV11-2 to TRBJ2-7, with 15 bases that match TRBD2. Trimming removed 2 bases from V and 8 bases from J; junction bases left unmatched: 16. The CDR3 spans 19 residues. CDR1 and CDR2 from the germline V gene are SGHAT and FQNNGV. The DNA of the CDR3 is TGTGCCAGCAGCTTATCCCCCGGACTAGCGGGAGGGCCACGCACCAAGCAGTACTTC. Amino acids: CASSLSPGLAGGPRTKQYF.